Shown below are 14 T cell receptor beta chains from a single sample sequenced in a study of early T cells in non-severe SARS-CoV-2 infection. TCRdb reanalysed the 5' RACE reads using MiXCR and keeps one entry per CDR3 protein. The sample has about 60,000 distinct CDR3 sequences; 10% to 15% are singletons. Sequenced sample: whole blood. These receptors all stem from an adult who was a healthcare worker with PCR-confirmed SARS-CoV-2 infection or an uninfected control (not recorded which).

The chain employs TRBV19 and TRBJ2-2, with D possibly matching TRBD2 (7 bases). Germline V lookup: CDR1 LNHDA, CDR2 SQIVND (reference sequence). CDR3 length: 14 residues. Trimming stripped 5 bases from V and 4 bases from J, with 11 bases between. The CDR3 DNA sequence: TGTGCCAGTAGTGCGGGGGCGGGCACCGGGGAGCTGTTTTTT. Translating gives CASSAGAGTGELFF. The full variable domain, rest sourced from reference TRBV19 and TRBJ2-2, is DGGITQSPKYLFRKEGQNVTLSCEQNLNHDAMYWYRQDPGQGLRLIYYSQIVNDFQKGDIAEGYSVSREKKESFPLTVTSAQKNPTAFYLCASSAGAGTGELFFGEGSRLTVL.

This clonotype has more than one count but fewer than ten. V usage is TRBV7-8 and J usage is TRBJ1-1; D is perhaps TRBD1 (6 bases). The germline V gene has CDR1 SGHVS and CDR2 FQNEAQ. V was pared by 0 bases and J by 5 bases, with 16 bases between. The CDR3 is 16 residues long. The CDR3 region has the DNA TGTGCCAGCAGCTTAGCGGTAAGAGGGGGAAGTACTGAAGCTTTCTTT. It codes for CASSLAVRGGSTEAFF.

The V call is TRBV29-1, the J call TRBJ2-1, with 7 bases fitting TRBD2. Germline values: CDR1 SQVTM, CDR2 ANQGSEA. The junction had 7 bases not matched to a gene; V was cut back by 0 bases and J by 5 bases. This CDR3 region has 15 residues. The CDR3 sequence is CSVEDYSGNNNEQFF. The CDR3, as DNA: TGCAGCGTTGAAGATTACAGCGGGAATAACAATGAGCAGTTCTTC.

This clonotype was detected ten times or more. The chain employs TRBV4-3 and TRBJ2-7; D is ambiguous. V was shortened by 1 base and J by 2 bases, with 12 bases between the two germline ends. Germline CDR1 LGHNA, CDR2 YSLEER. The length of the CDR3 is 15 residues. CDR3 protein: CASSQGATSAYEQYF. The CDR3 DNA reads TGCGCCAGCAGCCAAGGTGCGACATCAGCCTACGAGCAGTACTTC.

The chain carries TRBV28 and TRBJ1-1; D not resolved. The CDR3 spans 12 residues. Trimming left V 7 bases short and J 7 bases short, with 13 bases between. Germline lookup yields CDR1 MDHEN and CDR2 SYDVKM. CDR3 sequence reads: CASTLSGGEAFF. DNA of the CDR3: TGTGCCAGCACCCTGTCTGGAGGTGAAGCTTTCTTT.

The genes are TRBV6-2 or TRBV6-3 and TRBJ2-7; no definite D call. The CDR3 consists of 14 residues. The germline V gene has CDR1 MNHEY and CDR2 SVGEGT. V lost 6 bases and J lost 2, with 14 bases in between. The CDR3 loop is CASRPPTDTYEQYF. DNA of the CDR3: TGTGCCAGCAGGCCCCCCACGGATACCTACGAGCAGTACTTC.

This chain uses TRBV20-1 with TRBJ2-2, with D uncertain. CDR3 length equals 11 residues. Germline loops: CDR1 DFQATT, CDR2 SNEGSKA (reference sequence). Trimming removed 3 bases at V and 6 bases at J, with 5 bases between. CDR3 in DNA: TGCAGTGCTAGTAGGGCCGGGGAGCTGTTTTTT. Protein: CSASRAGELFF.

This clonotype was seen repeatedly, ten times or more. The J gene is TRBJ2-7, the V gene TRBV29-1; D is uncertain. Trimming shortened V by 2 bases and J by 4 bases, and 6 bases separated the two germline ends. From germline, CDR1 is SQVTM and CDR2 ANQGSEA. The CDR3 consists of 11 residues. The CDR3 region is CSVEWSYEQYF. In DNA, the CDR3 is TGCAGCGTTGAATGGTCATACGAGCAGTACTTC.

This clonotype occurred a few times. The chain joins TRBV19 to TRBJ1-5; TRBD1 matches at 11 bases. Per the germline V gene, CDR1 is LNHDA and CDR2 is SQIVND (reference sequence). The length of the CDR3 is 15 residues. Germline trimming cut 7 bases from V and 7 bases from J; bases unmatched to any gene: 9. The CDR3 region is CASTLYRDRGQPQHF. The DNA of the CDR3 is TGTGCCAGTACCCTGTACCGGGACAGGGGGCAGCCCCAGCATTTT.

The V call is TRBV12-3 or TRBV12-4, the J call TRBJ1-5, with 10 bases fitting TRBD1. V shed 6 bases, J shed 3 bases, and the junction held 5 bases outside the gene matches. The CDR3 loop spans 15 amino acids. The CDR3 bases are TGTGCCAGCAGGGCCGGGACAGGGGCCAATCAGCCCCAGCATTTT. This codes for CASRAGTGANQPQHF.

Comments on this clonotype: This may come from a read error, since a much larger clone is one base off. V usage is TRBV4-3 and J usage is TRBJ1-4; tentatively, D is TRBD1 (5 bases). The CDR3 is 15 amino acids. Germline V gene sequence: CDR1 LGHNA, CDR2 YSLEER. The CDR3 nucleotides read TGCACCAGCAGCCAAGTTGGGGGGACTAATGAAAAACTGTTTTTT. It is translated as CTSSQVGGTNEKLFF.

The chain recombines TRBV5-5 with TRBJ2-3; 7 bases are a match to TRBD2. The length of the CDR3 is 15 residues. CDR1 is SGHKS, CDR2 YYEKEE, per germline (reference sequence). Losses at the gene ends were 1 base for V and 0 bases for J; bases not matched to a gene: 2. The CDR3 loop reads CASSLRLASTDTQYF. CDR3 DNA: TGTGCCAGCAGCTTGCGACTAGCTAGCACAGATACGCAGTATTTT. Looking up the rest from reference TRBV5-5 and TRBJ2-3 gives the full variable domain: DAGVTQSPTHLIKTRGQQVTLRCSPISGHKSVSWYQQVLGQGPQFIFQYYEKEERGRGNFPDRFSARQFPNYSSELNVNALLLGDSALYLCASSLRLASTDTQYFGPGTRLTVL.

The chain combines TRBV12-3 or TRBV12-4 with TRBJ1-5; 7 bases are a match to TRBD1. The J segment lost 9 bases and the V segment lost 5 bases, leaving 10 bases of the junction unmatched. The CDR3 loop spans 14 amino acids. CDR3 amino acids: CASSPDRSPGPQHF. As DNA, the CDR3 is TGTGCCAGCAGTCCGGACAGGTCCCCCGGGCCCCAGCATTTT.

This clonotype was found a few times. The chain combines TRBV18 with TRBJ2-3; D call uncertain. The germline gives CDR1 KGHSH, CDR2 LQKENI. Trimming left V 1 base short and J 2 bases short, with 4 bases between. This CDR3 has 13 amino acids. DNA for the CDR3: TGTGCCAGCTCACCACGGGCCACAGATACGCAGTATTTT. Protein sequence: CASSPRATDTQYF.